The 30 T cell receptor beta chains listed next were all sequenced from one sample in a study of blood T cell repertoires in COVID-19. Generated by immunoSEQ multiplex PCR, the TCRdb table keeps only in-frame clones and is missing some. The data contain some 200,000 clones, 80% to 90% of them singletons. Sequenced: PBMCs or T cells enriched from blood (not recorded which). Receptors were obtained from a woman in her late teens or twenties who had recovered from COVID-19.

The genes are TRBV28 and TRBJ2-7, with TRBD2 as a possible D gene (5 bases). The CDR3 totals 13 residues. Looked up from germline, CDR1 is MDHEN and CDR2 is SYDVKM. V was shortened by 6 bases and J by 3 bases, with 12 bases between the two germline ends. CDR3 sequence reads: CASSPGLVYEQYF. CDR3 coding DNA: TGTGCCAGCAGCCCCGGACTCGTCTACGAGCAGTACTTC.

The chain recombines TRBV30 with TRBJ2-2; D might be TRBD2 (5 bases). Germline values: CDR1 GTSNPN, CDR2 SVGIG (reference sequence). The CDR3 totals 14 residues. V lost 3 bases, J lost 0 bases, and 8 bases lay in between. CDR3 sequence (DNA): TGTGCCTGGAGCCGGGAAGCGAACACCGGGGAGCTGTTTTTT. It codes for CAWSREANTGELFF.

The J gene is TRBJ2-7, the V gene TRBV3-1 (or the pseudogene TRBV3-2); 8 positions match TRBD1. This CDR3 has 15 amino acids. Trimming removed 2 bases from V and 5 bases from J; junction bases left unmatched: 8. Germline CDR1 reads LGHDT; CDR2 reads YNNKEL (reference sequence). CDR3 nucleotides: TGTGCCAGCAGCCAAACCAGGGGGCGCCAGGACGAGCAGTACTTC. Translation: CASSQTRGRQDEQYF.

The rearrangement uses TRBV29-1 and TRBJ2-4, with D maybe TRBD1 (5 bases). Trimming pared 6 bases from V and 0 bases from J, leaving 9 bases between. The CDR3 is 13 residues long. From germline, CDR1 is SQVTM and CDR2 ANQGSEA. The CDR3: CSVQGLAKNIQYF. DNA of the CDR3: TGCAGCGTCCAGGGTCTAGCCAAAAACATTCAGTACTTC.

The chain has TRBV28 and TRBJ2-2; perhaps TRBD2 as D (7 bases). The CDR3 contains 14 residues. With 2 bases removed from V and 6 bases from J, the gap between germline ends came to 10 bases. Germline lookup yields CDR1 MDHEN and CDR2 SYDVKM. This CDR3 is CASSLAGASGELFF. CDR3 in DNA: TGTGCCAGCAGTTTAGCGGGGGCATCCGGGGAGCTGTTTTTT.

The chain couples TRBV6-1 to TRBJ2-1, with TRBD2 matching over 9 bases. The V gene's germline CDR1 is MNHNS and CDR2 SASEGT. The length of the CDR3 is 14 residues. V lost 2 bases to trimming and J lost 6 bases; unmatched junction nucleotides: 2. As DNA, the CDR3 is TGTGCCAGCAGTGAACTAGCGGGGTTCAATGAGCAGTTCTTC. As protein: CASSELAGFNEQFF.

The chain joins TRBV9 to TRBJ2-7; 7 nucleotides line up with TRBD2. Germline CDR1 reads SGDLS; CDR2 reads YYNGEE. The V segment lost 0 bases and the J segment 5 bases; nucleotides outside the gene matches: 11. The CDR3 length is 16 residues. CDR3 in DNA: TGTGCCAGCAGCGTAGGGGCCGGCGGGGGTCCCCACGAGCAGTACTTC. It specifies CASSVGAGGGPHEQYF.

This sequence joins TRBV9 and TRBJ2-1; D might be TRBD1 (6 bases). Between the trimmed V and J ends, which lost 4 bases and 12 bases, there was a span of 17 bases. The CDR3 has 13 residues. CDR1 is SGDLS, CDR2 YYNGEE, per germline. CDR3 in amino acids: CASSSQGQGVQFF. The CDR3 bases are TGTGCCAGCAGCTCCCAGGGGCAGGGTGTGCAGTTCTTC.

The V gene is TRBV5-1, the J gene TRBJ1-1; no reliable D call. The CDR3 has 15 residues. Germline values: CDR1 SGHRS, CDR2 YFSETQ. V lost 4 bases and J 3 bases, leaving 16 bases between the germline ends. The CDR3 loop reads CASSVPSPGDTEAFF. DNA of the CDR3: TGCGCCAGCAGCGTTCCATCCCCCGGGGACACTGAAGCTTTCTTT.

The rearrangement joins TRBV5-1 to TRBJ1-1; possibly TRBD1 for D (5 bases). The length of the CDR3 is 13 residues. V gave up 4 bases and J gave up 1 base, with 8 bases separating them. The germline V gene has CDR1 SGHRS and CDR2 YFSETQ. The CDR3 region has the DNA TGCGCCAGCAGCATCGGGGGGAACACTGAAGCTTTCTTT. This encodes CASSIGGNTEAFF.

CDR3 DNA sequence: TGCGCCGGAATATTCGTAGATAATAAAGGGGGATCACCCCTCCACTTT. Protein sequence: CAGIFVDNKGGSPLHF. This rearrangement joins TRBV10-1 to TRBJ1-6; a possible D gene is TRBD1 (6 bases). V was trimmed by 11 bases and J by 10 bases, leaving 27 bases between them. The germline CDR1 and CDR2 sequences are WNHNN and SYGVQD (reference sequence). This CDR3 is built from 16 residues.

V and J are TRBV5-1 and TRBJ2-1, with a weak D call TRBD2 (5 bases). Germline V CDR1 and CDR2: SGHRS, YFSETQ. V was clipped by 0 bases and J by 4 bases, with 11 bases between them. The CDR3 has 15 amino acids. CDR3 region: CASSLGRRMYNEQFF. CDR3 sequence (DNA): TGCGCCAGCAGCTTGGGGAGGCGAATGTACAATGAGCAGTTCTTC.

The V call is TRBV27, the J call TRBJ2-5; D gene ambiguous. CDR3 size: 13 residues. Germline CDR1 is MNHEY and CDR2 is SMNVEV (reference sequence). Deletions cut 0 bases from V and 1 base from J, with 3 bases between. The CDR3 bases are TGTGCCAGCAGTTTATCTCGCCAAGAGACCCAGTACTTC. Protein: CASSLSRQETQYF.

This chain connects TRBV12-5 to TRBJ2-7, with 10 bases aligning to TRBD1. The CDR3 runs to 16 residues. Trimming cost V 6 bases and J 3 bases; bases outside gene matches: 11. CDR1 and CDR2 (germline): LGHNT, FRNRAP. CDR3 bases: TGTGCTAGTGGCTCCCATGGAGGGACAGGGGACTACGAGCAGTACTTC. This encodes CASGSHGGTGDYEQYF.

The chain employs TRBV13 and TRBJ1-2, with 8 positions matching TRBD1. The germline V gene encodes CDR1 PRHDT and CDR2 FYEKMQ (reference sequence). The CDR3 sequence is 14 residues long. V lost 4 bases and J lost 7; bases outside the gene matches: 8. In nucleotides, the CDR3 is TGTGCCAGCAGCTCAGTAGGACAGGGCGTTGGCTACACCTTC. Its translation is CASSSVGQGVGYTF.

This chain uses TRBV6-5 with TRBJ1-6, with D tentatively TRBD1 (6 bases). The CDR3 has 14 residues. V lost 4 bases and J 9 bases, leaving 13 bases between the germline ends. CDR1 and CDR2 from the germline V gene are MNHEY and SVGAGI. The CDR3 spells CASSWGPQSSPLHF. The CDR3 DNA is TGTGCCAGCAGTTGGGGGCCCCAGAGTTCACCCCTCCACTTT.

As concerns this clone: The same CDR3 also results from other DNA sequences found in this sample. V usage is TRBV9 and J usage is TRBJ2-3; the match to TRBD2 covers 7 bases. CDR1 SGDLS and CDR2 YYNGEE come from the germline V gene. The length of the CDR3 is 14 residues. J was trimmed by 2 bases and V by 1 base; bases with no gene match: 1. CDR3 sequence: CASSVRDYTDTQYF. The CDR3 DNA sequence: TGTGCCAGCAGCGTAAGGGACTACACAGATACGCAGTATTTT. Combining the CDR3 with reference TRBV9 and TRBJ2-3 gives the whole variable domain DSGVTQTPKHLITATGQRVTLRCSPRSGDLSVYWYQQSLDQGLQFLIQYYNGEERAKGNILERFSAQQFPDLHSELNLSSLELGDSALYFCASSVRDYTDTQYFGPGTRLTVL.

The rearrangement joins TRBV28 to TRBJ1-3, with TRBD1 as a possible D gene (6 bases). The CDR3 contains 15 residues. V was pared by 4 bases and J by 4 bases, with 14 bases between. CDR1 is MDHEN and CDR2 is SYDVKM in the germline V gene. CDR3 in amino acids: CASSSSGVSGNTIYF. The CDR3 coding sequence is TGTGCCAGCAGTTCCTCAGGGGTTTCAGGAAACACCATATATTTT.

The gene calls are TRBV29-1 and TRBJ2-1; the D is unclear. The germline V gene encodes CDR1 SQVTM and CDR2 ANQGSEA. This CDR3 is 12 amino acids long. V was pared by 8 bases and J by 2 bases, with 10 bases between. CDR3: CSSGAAYNEQFF. CDR3 nucleotide sequence: TGCAGCTCCGGAGCAGCCTACAATGAGCAGTTCTTC.

The rearrangement joins TRBV30 to TRBJ1-3; no clear D gene. The CDR3 covers 16 residues. Germline assignment: CDR1 GTSNPN and CDR2 SVGIG (reference sequence). Trimming pared 0 bases from V and 11 bases from J, leaving 23 bases between. In DNA, the CDR3 is TGTGCCTGGAGTGTAGTCTCGGTGACTGACCTAAAGGCCATATATTTT. Its protein is CAWSVVSVTDLKAIYF.

The J gene is TRBJ2-3, the V gene TRBV9; D perhaps matches TRBD2 (6 bases). With 3 bases removed from V and 2 bases from J, the gap between germline ends came to 16 bases. CDR1 and CDR2 from the germline V gene are SGDLS and YYNGEE. There are 16 residues in the CDR3. The CDR3, as DNA: TGTGCCAGCAGCGGCGGTGCGGGCGGGGTCACAGATACGCAGTATTTT. Protein: CASSGGAGGVTDTQYF.

The chain combines TRBV30 with TRBJ1-4; 8 positions match TRBD1. Germline V gene data show CDR1 as GTSNPN and CDR2 as SVGIG (reference sequence). V shed 3 bases, J shed 4 bases, and the junction held 4 bases outside the gene matches. This CDR3 region has 14 residues. The CDR3 loop is CAWSAGGRNEKLFF. The CDR3, as DNA: TGTGCCTGGAGCGCAGGGGGCCGTAATGAAAAACTGTTTTTT.

This rearrangement joins TRBV12-3 or TRBV12-4 to TRBJ1-4; no clear D gene. The CDR3 is 12 residues long. Trimming pared 3 bases from V and 6 bases from J, leaving 5 bases between. The CDR3 spells CASSFGHEKLFF. The CDR3 DNA reads as TGTGCCAGCAGTTTTGGCCATGAAAAACTGTTTTTT.

The chain combines TRBV19 with TRBJ1-2; 12 nucleotides match TRBD1. The V segment lost 5 bases and the J segment 8 bases; nucleotides outside the gene matches: 6. This CDR3 is built from 14 residues. The germline CDR1 and CDR2 sequences are LNHDA and SQIVND (reference sequence). The CDR3 region has the DNA TGTGCCAGTAGTCCGGGACAGGGGGCGGTAGGCTACACCTTC. Its translation: CASSPGQGAVGYTF.

V gene TRBV18 combines with J gene TRBJ1-1; D is uncertain. CDR3 size: 15 residues. The ends were cut back, 2 bases at V and 1 base at J, with 11 bases in the middle. The germline V gene has CDR1 KGHSH and CDR2 LQKENI. The CDR3 protein is CASSPREGENTEAFF. The CDR3 coding sequence is TGTGCCAGCTCACCAAGGGAGGGCGAGAACACTGAAGCTTTCTTT.

The gene calls are TRBV28 and TRBJ1-2; maybe TRBD1 (5 bases). V lost 1 base and J lost 1, with 7 bases in between. The CDR3 loop spans 14 amino acids. The germline CDR1 and CDR2 sequences are MDHEN and SYDVKM. This chain's CDR3 is CASSLFRVNYGYTF. DNA for the CDR3: TGTGCCAGCAGTTTATTCAGGGTTAACTATGGCTACACCTTC.

This clone was seen a few times. The chain joins TRBV5-1 to TRBJ1-6; TRBD1 matches 8 bases. The CDR3 has 15 amino acids. Germline assignment: CDR1 SGHRS and CDR2 YFSETQ. After removal of 5 bases from V and 9 bases from J, the junction contained 10 bases not matched to a gene. The chain's CDR3 is CASRDRVGGSSPLHF. CDR3 coding DNA: TGCGCCAGCAGGGACAGGGTAGGAGGTAGTTCACCCCTCCACTTT.

The chain carries TRBV10-3 and TRBJ1-3; maybe TRBD1 (5 bases). V lost 10 bases and J 1 base, leaving 8 bases between the germline ends. CDR3 length equals 12 residues. Looked up from germline, CDR1 is ENHRY and CDR2 is SYGVKD. The CDR3 protein is CATQGSGNTIYF. The CDR3 DNA reads TGTGCCACCCAGGGTTCTGGAAACACCATATATTTT.

The genes are TRBV4-1 and TRBJ2-1; D is undetermined. Trimming left V 1 base short and J 4 bases short, with 11 bases between. In germline, CDR1 is MGHRA, CDR2 YSYEKL. The length of the CDR3 is 15 residues. The CDR3 region is CASSQVQDPYNEQFF. In DNA form, the CDR3 reads TGCGCCAGCAGCCAAGTCCAGGATCCTTACAATGAGCAGTTCTTC.

This clone showed up just a few times. This chain uses TRBV7-9 with TRBJ1-3; possibly TRBD1 for D (6 bases). This CDR3 has 16 residues. Germline lookup yields CDR1 SEHNR and CDR2 FQNEAQ (reference sequence). With 5 bases removed from V and 4 bases from J, the gap between germline ends came to 18 bases. The CDR3 DNA reads as TGTGCCAGCAGCCCCCGACAGGATATCTCGGGAAACACCATATATTTT. It encodes CASSPRQDISGNTIYF.